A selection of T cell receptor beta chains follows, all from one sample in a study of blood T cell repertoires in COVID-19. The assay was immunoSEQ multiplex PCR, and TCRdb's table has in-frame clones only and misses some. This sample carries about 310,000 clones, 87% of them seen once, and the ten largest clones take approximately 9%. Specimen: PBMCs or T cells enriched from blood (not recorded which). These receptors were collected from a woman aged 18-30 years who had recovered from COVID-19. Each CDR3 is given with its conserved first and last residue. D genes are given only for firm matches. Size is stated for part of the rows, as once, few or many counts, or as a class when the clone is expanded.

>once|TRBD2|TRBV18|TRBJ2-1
TGTGCCAGCTTTCCACTAGCGGGTTACAATGAGCAGTTCTTC
CASFPLAGYNEQFF
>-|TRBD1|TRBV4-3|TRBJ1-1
TGCGCCAGCAGCCAAGATCAAGGGGGCGCGGGCACTGAAGCTTTCTTT
CASSQDQGGAGTEAFF
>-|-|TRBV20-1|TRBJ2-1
TGCAGTGCTAGTGGCGGGGATGAGCAGTTCTTC
CSASGGDEQFF
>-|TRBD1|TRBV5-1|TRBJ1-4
TGCGCCAGCAGCTTGGTGGGACAGGGGGCAACTAATGAAAAACTGTTTTTT
CASSLVGQGATNEKLFF
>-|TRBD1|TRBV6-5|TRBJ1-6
TGTGCCAGCGTAGAGACAGGGTCAGGAAATTCACCCCTCCACTTT
CASVETGSGNSPLHF
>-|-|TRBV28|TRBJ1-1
TGTGCCAGCAGTTTTCTTTCAGGACTAACCCGAAGCACTGAAGCTTTCTTT
CASSFLSGLTRSTEAFF
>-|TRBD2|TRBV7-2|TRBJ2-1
TGTGCCAGCAGCTTAGCCTCGGGGACTAGCGGGAGAAGCGAGCAGTTCTTC
CASSLASGTSGRSEQFF
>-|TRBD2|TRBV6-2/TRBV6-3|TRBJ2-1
TGTGCCAGCAGTTACGGCTCAGTAGCGGGGGGACATGAGCAGTTCTTC
CASSYGSVAGGHEQFF
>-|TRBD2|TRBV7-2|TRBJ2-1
TGTGCCAGCAGATTTAGCGGGGGTTCTTTCTACAATGAGCAGTTCTTC
CASRFSGGSFYNEQFF
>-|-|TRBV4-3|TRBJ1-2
TGCGCCAGCAGCCAAGATCCGGCGGCTAACTATGGCTACACCTTC
CASSQDPAANYGYTF
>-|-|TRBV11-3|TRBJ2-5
TGTGCCAGCAGCCCCGAGCCACAAGAGACCCAGTACTTC
CASSPEPQETQYF
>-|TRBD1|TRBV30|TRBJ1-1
TGTGCCTGGAGTGTACGGACAGGGGAAGCAGCTTTCTTT
CAWSVRTGEAAFF
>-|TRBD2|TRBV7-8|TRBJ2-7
TGTGCCAGCAGCGCTAGCGGGAGGGCCGGCGAGCAGTACTTC
CASSASGRAGEQYF
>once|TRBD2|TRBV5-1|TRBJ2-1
TGCGCCAGCAGCTTGGGTCCGCGGGGGGGCGTTTCCTACAATGAGCAGTTCTTC
CASSLGPRGGVSYNEQFF
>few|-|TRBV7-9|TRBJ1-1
TGTGCCAGCAGACCCCATATAACAGTGACGAACACTGAAGCTTTCTTT
CASRPHITVTNTEAFF